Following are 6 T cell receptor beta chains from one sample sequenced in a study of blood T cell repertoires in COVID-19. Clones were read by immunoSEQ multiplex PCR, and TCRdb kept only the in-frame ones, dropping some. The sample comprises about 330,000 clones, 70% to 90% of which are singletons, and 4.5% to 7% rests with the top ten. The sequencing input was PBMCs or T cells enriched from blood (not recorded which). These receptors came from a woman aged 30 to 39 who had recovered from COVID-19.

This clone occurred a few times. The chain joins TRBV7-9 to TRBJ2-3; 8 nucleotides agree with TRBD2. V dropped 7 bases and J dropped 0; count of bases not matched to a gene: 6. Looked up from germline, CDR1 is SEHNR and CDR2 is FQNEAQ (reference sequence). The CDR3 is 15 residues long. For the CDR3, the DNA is TGTGCCAGCAACCCCGGGGGGGCTAGCACAGATACGCAGTATTTT. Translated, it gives CASNPGGASTDTQYF.

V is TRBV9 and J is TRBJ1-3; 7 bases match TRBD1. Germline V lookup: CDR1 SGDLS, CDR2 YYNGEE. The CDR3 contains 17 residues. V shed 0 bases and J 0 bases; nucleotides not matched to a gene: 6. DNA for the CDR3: TGTGCCAGCAGCGTAGAGGGGACAGTCAGCTCTGGAAACACCATATATTTT. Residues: CASSVEGTVSSGNTIYF.

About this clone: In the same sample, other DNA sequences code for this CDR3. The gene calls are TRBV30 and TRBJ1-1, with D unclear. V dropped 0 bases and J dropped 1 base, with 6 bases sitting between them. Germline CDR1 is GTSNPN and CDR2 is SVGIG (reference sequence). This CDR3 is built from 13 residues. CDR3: CAWSVRGNTEAFF. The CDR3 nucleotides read TGTGCCTGGAGTGTTCGAGGGAACACTGAAGCTTTCTTT.

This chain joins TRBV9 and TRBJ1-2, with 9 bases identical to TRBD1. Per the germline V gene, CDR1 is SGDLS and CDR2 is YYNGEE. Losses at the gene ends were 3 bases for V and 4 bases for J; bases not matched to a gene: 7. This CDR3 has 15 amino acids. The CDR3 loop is CASSASTGGGYGYTF. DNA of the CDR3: TGTGCCAGCAGCGCCTCCACAGGGGGCGGCTATGGCTACACCTTC. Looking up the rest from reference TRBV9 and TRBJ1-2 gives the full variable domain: DSGVTQTPKHLITATGQRVTLRCSPRSGDLSVYWYQQSLDQGLQFLIQYYNGEERAKGNILERFSAQQFPDLHSELNLSSLELGDSALYFCASSASTGGGYGYTFGSGTRLTVV.

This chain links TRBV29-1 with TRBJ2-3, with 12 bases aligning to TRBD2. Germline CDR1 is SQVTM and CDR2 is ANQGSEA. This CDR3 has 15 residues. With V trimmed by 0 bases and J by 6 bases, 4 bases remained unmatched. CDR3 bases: TGCAGCGTTGAAGAGGCTAGCGGGGGGGTTGATACGCAGTATTTT. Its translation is CSVEEASGGVDTQYF.

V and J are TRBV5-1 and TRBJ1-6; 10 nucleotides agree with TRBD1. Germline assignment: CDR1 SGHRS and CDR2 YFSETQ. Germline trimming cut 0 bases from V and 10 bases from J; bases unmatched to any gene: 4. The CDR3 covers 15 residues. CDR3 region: CASSLAGQGRSPLHF. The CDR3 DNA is TGCGCCAGCAGCTTGGCGGGACAGGGGCGGTCACCCCTCCACTTT.